These T cell receptor beta chains were read from a single sample in a study of yellow fever vaccine responses in identical twins. TCRdb analysed the RT-PCR reads with MiXCR anew, one entry per CDR3 protein. The sample lists about 9,000 distinct CDR3 sequences; approximately 88% were seen once. Sequences were derived from T cells from blood (PBMCs), unsorted or a sorted subset (not recorded which), sampled before or after yellow fever vaccination (not recorded which). The receptors originated from a woman aged 18-35 years who received the yellow fever vaccine. CDR3s include the opening cysteine and the closing phenylalanine or tryptophan. Only some rows state a clone size, as once, few, many or a class for expanded clones.

v_gene: TRBV2
abundance: -
CDR3aa: CASTSSYEQYF

v_gene: TRBV21-1
abundance: -
CDR3aa: CASSLRTGYYNEQFF

v_gene: TRBV7-9
abundance: -
CDR3aa: CASSLLPGEEAFF

v_gene: TRBV27
abundance: -
CDR3aa: CASSSSRPGVSPLHF

v_gene: TRBV29-1
abundance: few
CDR3aa: CSTPTSGKFDNEQFF

v_gene: TRBV11-2
abundance: -
CDR3aa: CASSRRLAGGNEQFF

v_gene: TRBV2
abundance: -
CDR3aa: CASSLETQYF

v_gene: TRBV11-2
abundance: -
CDR3aa: CASSLDSVSEKLFF

v_gene: TRBV10-3
abundance: few
CDR3aa: CAISRDREVKNIQYF

v_gene: TRBV10-3
abundance: -
CDR3aa: CAISEGIQETQYF

v_gene: TRBV12-3/TRBV12-4
abundance: -
CDR3aa: CASTMTGYNQPQHF

v_gene: TRBV3-1
abundance: -
CDR3aa: CASSPSNRGYTEAFF

v_gene: TRBV2
abundance: -
CDR3aa: CASSNSGRATEQFF

v_gene: TRBV4-1
abundance: once
CDR3aa: CASSQAGGYSNQPQHF

v_gene: TRBV12-3/TRBV12-4
abundance: -
CDR3aa: CASSLLGTEAFF

v_gene: TRBV29-1
abundance: -
CDR3aa: CSVGAGVRDTQYF

v_gene: TRBV19
abundance: -
CDR3aa: CASSAGGGNTEAFF

v_gene: TRBV10-3
abundance: -
CDR3aa: CAIIERGAGANEQFF

v_gene: TRBV11-1
abundance: -
CDR3aa: CASSLGQEANYGYTF

v_gene: TRBV12-3/TRBV12-4
abundance: -
CDR3aa: CASSWDRKNTEAFF

v_gene: TRBV12-3/TRBV12-4
abundance: once
CDR3aa: CASSLVWGSTYNEQFF

v_gene: TRBV7-9
abundance: -
CDR3aa: CASSLGTGDNEQFF

v_gene: TRBV19
abundance: -
CDR3aa: CATNQGSLGKNIQYF

v_gene: TRBV18
abundance: -
CDR3aa: CASSVTGIGEQFF

v_gene: TRBV3-1
abundance: -
CDR3aa: CASSQEGQARELFF

v_gene: TRBV24-1
abundance: -
CDR3aa: CATIQGARHYGYTF